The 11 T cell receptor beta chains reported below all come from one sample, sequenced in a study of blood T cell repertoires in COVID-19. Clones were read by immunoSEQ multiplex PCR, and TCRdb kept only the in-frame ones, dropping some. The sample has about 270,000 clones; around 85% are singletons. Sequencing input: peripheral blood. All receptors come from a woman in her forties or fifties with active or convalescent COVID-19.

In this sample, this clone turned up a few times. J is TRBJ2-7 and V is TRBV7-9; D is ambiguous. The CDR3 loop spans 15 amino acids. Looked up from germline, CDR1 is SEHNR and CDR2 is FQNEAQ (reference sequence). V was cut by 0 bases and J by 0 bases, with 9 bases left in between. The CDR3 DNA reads TGTGCCAGCAGCTTAGCGTATAAACTCTCCTACGAGCAGTACTTC. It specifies CASSLAYKLSYEQYF.

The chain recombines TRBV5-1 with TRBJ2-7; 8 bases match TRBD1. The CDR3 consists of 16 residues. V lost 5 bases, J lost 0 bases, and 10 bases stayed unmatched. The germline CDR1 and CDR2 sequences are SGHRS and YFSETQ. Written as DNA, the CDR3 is TGCGCCAGCAGGAGCCCGTGGACAGGGAGCTCCTACGAGCAGTACTTC. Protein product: CASRSPWTGSSYEQYF.

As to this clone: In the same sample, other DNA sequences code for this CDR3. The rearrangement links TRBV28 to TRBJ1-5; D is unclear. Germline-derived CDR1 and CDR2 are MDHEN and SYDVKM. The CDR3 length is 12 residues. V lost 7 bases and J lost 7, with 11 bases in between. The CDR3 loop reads CASNAGVQPQHF. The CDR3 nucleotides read TGTGCCAGCAATGCAGGTGTACAGCCCCAGCATTTT.

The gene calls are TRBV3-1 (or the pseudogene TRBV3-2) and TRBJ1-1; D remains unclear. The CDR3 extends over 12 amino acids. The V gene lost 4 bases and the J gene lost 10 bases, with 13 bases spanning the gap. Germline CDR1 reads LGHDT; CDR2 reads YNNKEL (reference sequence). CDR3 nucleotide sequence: TGTGCCAGCAGCCGCGGGCTCACGGCAGCTTTCTTT. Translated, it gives CASSRGLTAAFF.

CDR3 sequence: CASTSGYGYTF. The CDR3 coding sequence is TGTGCCAGCACCTCCGGGTATGGCTACACCTTC. This chain uses TRBV2 with TRBJ1-2; no clear D gene. Trimming shortened V by 7 bases and J by 5 bases, and 8 bases separated the two germline ends. The CDR3 loop spans 11 amino acids. Germline V gene data show CDR1 as SNHLY and CDR2 as FYNNEI.

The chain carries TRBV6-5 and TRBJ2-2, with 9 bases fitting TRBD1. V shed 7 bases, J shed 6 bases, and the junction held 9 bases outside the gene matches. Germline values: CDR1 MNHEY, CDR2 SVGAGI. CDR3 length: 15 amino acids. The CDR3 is CASTVRTGVPGELFF. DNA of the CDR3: TGTGCCAGCACCGTAAGGACAGGGGTCCCCGGGGAGCTGTTTTTT.

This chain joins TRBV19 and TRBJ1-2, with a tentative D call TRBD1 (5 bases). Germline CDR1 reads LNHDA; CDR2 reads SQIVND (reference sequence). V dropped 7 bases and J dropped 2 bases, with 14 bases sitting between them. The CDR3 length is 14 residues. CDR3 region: CASKESGHNYGYTF. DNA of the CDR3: TGTGCCAGTAAGGAAAGTGGACACAACTATGGCTACACCTTC.

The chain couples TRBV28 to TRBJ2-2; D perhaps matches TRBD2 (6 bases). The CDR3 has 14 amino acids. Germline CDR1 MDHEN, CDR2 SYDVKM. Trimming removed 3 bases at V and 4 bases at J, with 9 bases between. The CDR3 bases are TGTGCCAGCAGTTTTTTGGGAGGCACCGGGGAGCTGTTTTTT. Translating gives CASSFLGGTGELFF.

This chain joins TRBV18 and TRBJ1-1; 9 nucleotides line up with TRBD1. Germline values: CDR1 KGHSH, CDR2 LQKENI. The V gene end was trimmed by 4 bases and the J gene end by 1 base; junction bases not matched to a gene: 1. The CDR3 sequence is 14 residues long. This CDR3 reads CASSLDRGNTEAFF. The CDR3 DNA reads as TGTGCCAGCTCACTGGACAGGGGGAACACTGAAGCTTTCTTT.

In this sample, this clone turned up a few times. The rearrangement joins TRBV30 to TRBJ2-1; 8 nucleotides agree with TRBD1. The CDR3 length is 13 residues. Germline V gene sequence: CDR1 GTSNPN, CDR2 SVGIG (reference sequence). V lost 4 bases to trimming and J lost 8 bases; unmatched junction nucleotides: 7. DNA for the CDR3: TGTGCCTGGACCCTACAGGGGGTCGATGAGCAGTTCTTC. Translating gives CAWTLQGVDEQFF.

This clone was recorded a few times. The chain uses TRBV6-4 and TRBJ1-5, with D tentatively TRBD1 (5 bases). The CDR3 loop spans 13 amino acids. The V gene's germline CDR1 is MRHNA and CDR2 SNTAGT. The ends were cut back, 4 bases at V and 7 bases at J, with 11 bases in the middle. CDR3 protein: CASSVGAGQPQHF. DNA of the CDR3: TGTGCCAGCAGTGTTGGGGCCGGGCAGCCCCAGCATTTT.